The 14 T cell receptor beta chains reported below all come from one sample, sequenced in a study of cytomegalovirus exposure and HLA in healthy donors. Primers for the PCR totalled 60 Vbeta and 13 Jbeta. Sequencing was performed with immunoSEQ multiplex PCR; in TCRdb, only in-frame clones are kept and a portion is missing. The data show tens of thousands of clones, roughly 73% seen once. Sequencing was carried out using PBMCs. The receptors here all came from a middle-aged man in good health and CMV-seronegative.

The CDR3, as DNA: TGTGCCAGCAGCTTTGAGGGTGTTGTGGGGAACACCATATATTTT. Amino acid sequence: CASSFEGVVGNTIYF. The rearrangement links TRBV7-9 to TRBJ1-3; no clear D gene. The ends were cut back, 3 bases at V and 7 bases at J, with 16 bases in the middle. From germline, CDR1 is SEHNR and CDR2 FQNEAQ (reference sequence). The CDR3 extends over 15 amino acids.

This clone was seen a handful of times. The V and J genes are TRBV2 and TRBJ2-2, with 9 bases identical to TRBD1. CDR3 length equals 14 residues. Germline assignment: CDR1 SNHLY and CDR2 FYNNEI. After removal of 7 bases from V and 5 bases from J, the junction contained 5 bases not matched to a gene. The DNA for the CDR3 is TGTGCCAGCATGAGGACAGGGGCTACCGGGGAGCTGTTTTTT. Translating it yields CASMRTGATGELFF.

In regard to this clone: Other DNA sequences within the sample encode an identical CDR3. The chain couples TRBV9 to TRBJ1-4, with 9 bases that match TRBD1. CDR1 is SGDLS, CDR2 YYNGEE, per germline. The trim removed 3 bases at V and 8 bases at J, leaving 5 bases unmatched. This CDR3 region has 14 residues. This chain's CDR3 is CASSATGGGEKLFF. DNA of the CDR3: TGTGCCAGCAGCGCGACAGGGGGAGGGGAAAAACTGTTTTTT.

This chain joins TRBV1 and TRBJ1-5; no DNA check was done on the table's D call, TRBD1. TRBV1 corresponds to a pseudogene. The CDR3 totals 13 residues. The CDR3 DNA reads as TGCACCCTTTTAGGAGACAGGAGGTGGCCCCAGCATTTT. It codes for CTLLGDRRWPQHF.

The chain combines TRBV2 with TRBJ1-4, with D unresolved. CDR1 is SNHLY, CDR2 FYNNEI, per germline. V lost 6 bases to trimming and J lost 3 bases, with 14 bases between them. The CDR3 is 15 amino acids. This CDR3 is CASSGRPAANEKLFF. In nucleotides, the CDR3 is TGTGCCAGCAGCGGGAGACCAGCGGCTAATGAAAAACTGTTTTTT.

CDR3 protein: CASSRAGGPGDTQYF. The CDR3 DNA follows: TGTGCCAGCAGTAGGGCCGGGGGACCAGGAGATACGCAGTATTTT. This chain links TRBV6-6 with TRBJ2-3; a weak D match, TRBD2 (6 bases). Trimming shortened V by 5 bases and J by 5 bases, and 17 bases separated the two germline ends. This CDR3 comprises 15 residues. Germline V CDR1 and CDR2: MNHNY, SVGAGI (reference sequence).

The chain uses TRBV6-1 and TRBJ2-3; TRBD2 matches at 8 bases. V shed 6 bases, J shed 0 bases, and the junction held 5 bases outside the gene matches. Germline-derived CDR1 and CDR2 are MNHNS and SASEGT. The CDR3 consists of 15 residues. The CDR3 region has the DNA TGTGCCAGCAGAGTTAGCGGGGCTAGCACAGATACGCAGTATTTT. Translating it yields CASRVSGASTDTQYF.

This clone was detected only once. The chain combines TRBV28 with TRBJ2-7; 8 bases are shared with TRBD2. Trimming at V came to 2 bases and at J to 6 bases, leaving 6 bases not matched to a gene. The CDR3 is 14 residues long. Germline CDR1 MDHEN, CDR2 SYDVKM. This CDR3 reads CASSLSGGTGEQYF. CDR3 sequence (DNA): TGTGCCAGCAGTTTAAGCGGGGGTACGGGCGAGCAGTACTTC.

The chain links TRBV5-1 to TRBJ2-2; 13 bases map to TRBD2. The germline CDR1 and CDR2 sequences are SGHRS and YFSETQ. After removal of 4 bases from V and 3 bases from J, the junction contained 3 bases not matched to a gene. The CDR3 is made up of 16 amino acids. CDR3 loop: CASSGTSGRDTGELFF. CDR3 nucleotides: TGCGCCAGCAGCGGAACTAGCGGGAGGGACACCGGGGAGCTGTTTTTT.

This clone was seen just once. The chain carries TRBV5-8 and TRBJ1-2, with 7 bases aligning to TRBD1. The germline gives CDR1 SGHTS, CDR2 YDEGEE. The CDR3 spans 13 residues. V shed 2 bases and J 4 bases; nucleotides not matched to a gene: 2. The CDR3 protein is CASSLQGPYGYTF. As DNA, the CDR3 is TGTGCCAGCAGCTTACAGGGGCCCTATGGCTACACCTTC.

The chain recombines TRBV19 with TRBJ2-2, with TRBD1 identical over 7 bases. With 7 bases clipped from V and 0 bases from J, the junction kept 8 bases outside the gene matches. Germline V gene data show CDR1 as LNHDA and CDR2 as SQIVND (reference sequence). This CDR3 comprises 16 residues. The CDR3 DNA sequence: TGTGCCAGTAATAGACAGGGCTGGTCGAACACCGGGGAGCTGTTTTTT. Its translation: CASNRQGWSNTGELFF.

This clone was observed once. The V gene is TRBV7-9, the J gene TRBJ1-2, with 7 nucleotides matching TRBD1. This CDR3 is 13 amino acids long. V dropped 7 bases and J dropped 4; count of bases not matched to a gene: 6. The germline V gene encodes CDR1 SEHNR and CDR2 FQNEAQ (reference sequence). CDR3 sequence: CASNRDSSYGYTF. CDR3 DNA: TGTGCCAGCAACAGGGACAGCTCCTATGGCTACACCTTC.

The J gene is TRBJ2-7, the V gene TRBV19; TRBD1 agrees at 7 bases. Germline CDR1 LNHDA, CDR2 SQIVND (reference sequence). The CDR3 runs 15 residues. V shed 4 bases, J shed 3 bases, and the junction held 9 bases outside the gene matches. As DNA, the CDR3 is TGTGCCAGTAGTACCTCCCGACAGGGACGCTACGAGCAGTACTTC. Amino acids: CASSTSRQGRYEQYF.

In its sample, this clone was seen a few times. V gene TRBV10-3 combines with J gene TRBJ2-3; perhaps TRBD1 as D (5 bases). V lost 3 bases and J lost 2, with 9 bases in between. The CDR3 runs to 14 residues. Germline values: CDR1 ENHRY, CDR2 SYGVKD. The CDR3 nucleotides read TGTGCCATCAGTGACGAAGGGGCCACAGATACGCAGTATTTT. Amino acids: CAISDEGATDTQYF.